This T cell receptor beta chain was identified in a study of cytomegalovirus exposure and HLA in healthy donors. 13 Jbeta primers and 60 Vbeta primers were used for the PCR. The table came from immunoSEQ multiplex PCR; TCRdb's copy has only in-frame clones and leaves some out. The sample has about 200,000 clones, about four fifths seen once. Trimming cost V 2 bases and J 0 bases, with 13 bases left between them. Germline values: CDR1 MDHEN, CDR2 SYDVKM. CDR3 size: 16 residues. The TCR was taken from a man aged 25-40 years in good health and CMV-seronegative. The chain recombines TRBV28 with TRBJ1-1; D remains unclear. Sequencing input: PBMCs. CDR3 nucleotide sequence: TGTGCCAGCAGTTTAGGAGGCAGGAGATTGAACACTGAAGCTTTCTTT. It translates to CASSLGGRRLNTEAFF.